This T cell receptor (beta chain) is from a study of cytomegalovirus exposure and HLA in healthy donors. Unmatched junction bases numbered 17, after V lost 5 bases and J lost 6 bases. The CDR3 loop spans 18 amino acids. CDR1 is PRHDT, CDR2 FYEKMQ, per germline (reference sequence). A multiplex PCR was run with 60 Vbeta primers and 13 Jbeta primers. Some clones are missing from TCRdb's copy, which holds only in-frame ones; the method was immunoSEQ multiplex PCR. The data show about 210,000 clones, with around 80% seen just once and approximately 1.6% held by the top ten. This chain joins TRBV13 and TRBJ2-1, with 9 bases aligning to TRBD2. The sample was PBMCs. This receptor was identified in a man in his forties in good health and CMV-seropositive. The CDR3 DNA sequence: TGTGCCAGCAGCCGACAAAATAGCGGGAGTTTTTTATTCAATGAGCAGTTCTTC. This translates into CASSRQNSGSFLFNEQFF.